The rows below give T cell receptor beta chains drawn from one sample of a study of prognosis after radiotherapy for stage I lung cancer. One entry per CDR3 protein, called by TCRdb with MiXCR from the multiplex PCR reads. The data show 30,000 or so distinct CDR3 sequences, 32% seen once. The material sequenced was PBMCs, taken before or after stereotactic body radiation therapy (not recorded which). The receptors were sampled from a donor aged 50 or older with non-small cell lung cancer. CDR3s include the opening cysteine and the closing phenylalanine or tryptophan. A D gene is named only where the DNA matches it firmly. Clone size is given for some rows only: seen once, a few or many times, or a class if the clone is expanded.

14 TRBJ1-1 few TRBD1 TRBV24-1 TGTGCCACCAGTGGCGGGACAGGGAACACTGAAGCTTTCTTT CATSGGTGNTEAFF
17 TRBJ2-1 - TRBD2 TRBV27 TGTGCCAGCAGTTTATGGGGGGGGACTAGCGGGAGGGGTGAGCAGTTCTTC CASSLWGGTSGRGEQFF
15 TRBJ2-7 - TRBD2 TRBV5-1 TGCGCCCGACCGGGACTAAAGGGAGGGCCAGGCGAGCAGTACTTC CARPGLKGGPGEQYF
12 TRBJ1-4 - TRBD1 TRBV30 TGTGCCTCGGACAGGCGGGGTGAAAAACTGTTTTTT CASDRRGEKLFF
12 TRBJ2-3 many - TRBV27 TGTGCCAGCAGTGGACTCACGGATACGCAGTATTTT CASSGLTDTQYF
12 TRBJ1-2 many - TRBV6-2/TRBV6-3 TGTGCCAGCAGTTCCTCGATCGGTGGCTACACCTTC CASSSSIGGYTF
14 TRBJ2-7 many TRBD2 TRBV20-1 TGCAGTGCTAACTTGCTAGCGGGAGTACGAGAGCAGTACTTC CSANLLAGVREQYF
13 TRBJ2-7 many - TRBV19 TGTGCCAGTAGTATTGTGGACGGGAACGAGCAGTACTTC CASSIVDGNEQYF
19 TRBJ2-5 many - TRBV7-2 TGTGCCAGCAGCTTAGTCCGGGGAGAGGCCATCCTTTTCCAAGAGACCCAGTACTTC CASSLVRGEAILFQETQYF
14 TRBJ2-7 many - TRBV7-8 TGTGCCAGCAGCCCCCGGGGCCTCGGCTACGAGCAGTACTTC CASSPRGLGYEQYF
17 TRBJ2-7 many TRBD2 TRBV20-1 TGCAGTGCTAGAGATCTGATAGGACTAGCGGGTGGGAGGGAGCAGTACTTC CSARDLIGLAGGREQYF
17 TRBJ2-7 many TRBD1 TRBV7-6 TGTGCCAGCAGCTTAGAATCCGGGGCAGGGGGTAAAAACGAGCAGTACTTC CASSLESGAGGKNEQYF
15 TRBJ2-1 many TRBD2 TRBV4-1 TGCGCCAGCAGCCAGGTAGGACTAGCGGCCAATGAGCAGTTCTTC CASSQVGLAANEQFF
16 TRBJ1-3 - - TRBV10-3 TGTGCCATCAGTGAGTCCGGACGGGAGACCCGAAACACCATATATTTT CAISESGRETRNTIYF
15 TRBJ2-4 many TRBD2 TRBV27 TGTGCCAGCAGTCCGATCGGACTAGTCACAAACATTCAGTACTTC CASSPIGLVTNIQYF
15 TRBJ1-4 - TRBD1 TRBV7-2 TGTGCCAGCAGCACACAGGGGTGCCATAATGAAAAACTGTTTTTT CASSTQGCHNEKLFF
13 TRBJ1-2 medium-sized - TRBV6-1 TGTGCCAGCACCCAAACTGGTACCTATGGCTACACCTTC CASTQTGTYGYTF
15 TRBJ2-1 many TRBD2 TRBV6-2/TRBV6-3 TGTGCCACCTGGCGAAGACTAGCGGATTACAATGAGCAGTTCTTC CATWRRLADYNEQFF
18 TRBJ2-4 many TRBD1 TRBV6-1 TGTGCCAGCAGTGAAATGGGGACAGGGCTGCCGTTAGAGGACATTCAGTACTTC CASSEMGTGLPLEDIQYF
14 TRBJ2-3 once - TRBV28 TGTGCCAGCACCTTCGATATTGGGACAGATACGCAGTATTTT CASTFDIGTDTQYF